This TCR beta chain originates from a study of blood T cell repertoires in COVID-19 (dated by TCRdb to 2018 to 2020). Study-wide context: Samples from collaborators originated in the United States, Italy and Spain and spanned both the acute and convalescent phases of COVID-19. The material from the prospective study consisted of cDNA or gDNA derived from T cells, B-cell-depleted T cells, or PBMCs. Subjects who had been exposed to COVID-19, were actively infected with it, or had recovered from it provided the deeply sampled blood TCRbeta repertoires that made up the dataset. A freely available public database, intended as a resource for researchers studying the immune response to SARS-CoV-2, is where the repertoires were released. Samples were obtained from the ongoing ImmuneRACE study (first 160 participants) and from about 1,300 subjects provided by 6 global collaborators. Sample metadata almost always included a de-identified subject ID, COVID-19 status, age in years and sex. Where available, HLA class I and class II types were obtained from metadata supplied by the sample provider rather than from assay-based typing.

Notes on this clone: There is no known antigen for this receptor. No much larger clone exists at a distance of one base, and base qualities are not known.

One collaborating source in Seattle enrolled patients while the patients were actively infected and followed the patients over time throughout the course of disease. The collaborating institutions used their own protocols to collect whole blood in K2EDTA tubes. For TCRbeta analysis, collaborators shipped samples as frozen whole blood, isolated PBMCs, or DNA extracted from either of those sample types. TCRbeta CDR3 regions were amplified from genomic DNA by means of the immunoSEQ Assay, a bias-controlled multiplex PCR. The paper's data handling went like this. The number of nucleated cells in each sample was estimated from the amplification of reference gene primers within the assay. Sequence reads were collapsed and filtered to measure the absolute abundance of every unique TCRbeta CDR3 rearrangement. For each sample, productive Simpson clonality was calculated as the square root of Simpson's diversity index across productive rearrangements. This is the immuneACCESS table as TCRdb keeps it, with only in-frame sequences that have V and J called. A part of the clones is gone; compared with another copy, unresolved V genes explain less than half, and the rest is unexplained. From that table come the V and J calls and clone size; the DNA was used to work out D and trimming. Here the sample has under 300,000 clones; less than 85% occur a single time. Roughly 1.5% of the sample comes from the top ten.

V is cut back by 1 base and J by 4 bases, with 5 bases in the junction unmatched. The CDR3 numbers 14 residues from cysteine through phenylalanine. Only the CDR3 DNA is retained, 42 bases long and in frame from the first base. Based on the germline V gene (reference sequence), the CDR1 and CDR2 sequences are GTSNPN and SVGIG. What the authors observed across the whole study: The quantity of clinical and demographic metadata differed by source and by participant and was supplied without curation.

The chain was built from TRBV30 and TRBJ1-1, with 8 bases in between that match TRBD1. The sequencing input was peripheral blood. The sequence was obtained from a human donor with COVID-19, enrolled during active disease. The donor label of this sample is uncertain. The base sequence is TGTGCCTGGAGTGCCAGGGGGCGGACCACTGAAGCTTTCTTT. Its coded protein is CAWSARGRTTEAFF.